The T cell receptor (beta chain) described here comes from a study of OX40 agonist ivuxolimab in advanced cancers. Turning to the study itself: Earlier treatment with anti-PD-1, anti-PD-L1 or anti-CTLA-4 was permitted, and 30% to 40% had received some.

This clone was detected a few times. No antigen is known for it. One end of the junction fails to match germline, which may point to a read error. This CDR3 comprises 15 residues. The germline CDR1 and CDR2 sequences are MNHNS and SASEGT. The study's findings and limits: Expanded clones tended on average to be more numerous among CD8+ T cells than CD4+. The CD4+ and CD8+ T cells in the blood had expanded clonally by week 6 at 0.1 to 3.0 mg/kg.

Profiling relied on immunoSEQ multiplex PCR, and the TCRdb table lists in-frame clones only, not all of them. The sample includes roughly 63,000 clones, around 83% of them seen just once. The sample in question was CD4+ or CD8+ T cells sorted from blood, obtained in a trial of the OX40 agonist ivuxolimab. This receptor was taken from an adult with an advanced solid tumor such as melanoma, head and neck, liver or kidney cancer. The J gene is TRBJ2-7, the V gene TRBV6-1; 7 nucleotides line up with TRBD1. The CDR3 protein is CASSAPTGSFLKAQF. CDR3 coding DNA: TGTGCCAGCAGTGCCCCGACAGGGTCCTTCCTAAAAGCCCAATTC.